This T cell receptor beta chain was captured by sequencing in a study of blood T cells in healthy people across ages. Germline V gene sequence: CDR1 SGHRS, CDR2 YFSETQ. V lost 2 bases to trimming and J lost 0 bases, with 14 bases between them. The CDR3 is 17 residues long. General study results and limits: Donor CMV status, an unknown factor, possibly confounded changes in expanded clonotypes. Relative to aged donors, long-lived donors carried more naive CD4+ cells and displayed higher diversity.

With a J-beta primer mix and a sample-barcoded 5' primer, a second PCR ran about 6 to 11 cycles. TCRdb fed the 5' RACE reads into MiXCR, producing one record per CDR3 protein. The sample records 700,000 to 850,000 distinct CDR3 sequences, approximately 35% being singletons. About this clonotype: Its antigen is not identified.

Material: blood. This TCR derives from a man aged 18 to 29 in good health. The rearrangement uses TRBV5-1 and TRBJ1-4; D not resolved. The CDR3 bases are TGCGCCAGCAGCTTAGAGGTTAGAAGCGCAACTAATGAAAAACTGTTTTTT. Protein product: CASSLEVRSATNEKLFF.